This T cell receptor beta chain was identified during a study of regulatory T cells in long-lasting Graves disease (dated by TCRdb to about 2021). Describing the broader study: Persistent Graves' disease meant more than 5 years of antithyroid drug treatment with TSH receptor autoantibodies that stayed positive. Peripheral blood TCR sequencing and RNA sequencing compared persistent Graves' disease patients with newly diagnosed Graves' disease patients. The study took place in China and was registered as a clinical trial. A total of around 35 samples underwent TCR sequencing: about 13 from persistent and around 20 from newly diagnosed Graves' disease patients. Persistent Graves' disease patients in the clinical cohort had taken antithyroid drugs for approximately 10 years on average.

The CDR3 runs 15 amino acids, cysteine and phenylalanine included. The kept DNA is CDR3 alone, 45 bases in frame from the first base. V and J are truncated by 0 bases and 7 bases respectively, leaving an intervening sequence of 13 bases. The germline V gene encodes CDR1 LGHNA and CDR2 YNFKEQ. As to this clonotype: Which antigen it targets is not known. The input lacks base qualities; no much larger clone sits a single base away.

The library was built by means of multiplex PCR. The sequencing machine was an Illumina HiSeq 4000. CDR3 regions were amplified by Arm-PCR with iRepertoire HTBI primers to construct TCR beta libraries. Before sequencing, the PCR products underwent gel purification. Regarding the original processing steps: A total of 62 TRBV and about 13 TRBJ segments were identified across samples and were used for gene usage analysis of CDR3 amino acid clonotypes. COPE and FqMerger were used to merge filtered high-quality paired reads into contigs. BLAST was used to align contigs to IMGT TRBV, TRBD and TRBJ reference genes, with CDR3 defined following IMGT. Any clonotype with a frequency above 0.1% was counted as a highly expanded clone. Shannon entropy was used to measure repertoire diversity, and the Gini coefficient was used to measure V-J evenness. Clonotypes shared by more than one individual were considered public. The public sequencing data were trimmed at Q25 with fastp and processed into clonotypes with MiXCR by TCRdb, which kept only in-frame beta chains. When rows share a CDR3 protein, they turn into one entry using the most common DNA and genes. The V and J calls here are based on TCRdb, not the publication. For this sample there are some 280,000 distinct CDR3 sequences; 20% to 25% appear just once. Together, the top ten hold 56% of the sample.

What this sample's time point label stands for: persistent/refractory GD, antithyroid drugs over 5 years with positive TRAb. For both TCR sequencing and RNA sequencing, RNA was extracted from PBMCs in TRIzol. The diagnosis of Graves' disease was made according to American Thyroid Association guidelines. Patients for the study were recruited at an endocrinology department in Xi'an, China. Each patient gave roughly 8.4 milliliters of peripheral blood, collected in an EDTA anticoagulant tube. Ficoll Paque Plus density gradient separation was used to isolate PBMCs, and no further T cell sorting was done. RNA quality was checked with an Agilent 2100 Bioanalyzer and agarose gel, and concentration with a NanoDrop 2000. The study at large found these results: Preferential use of TRBV28, TRBJ1-2 and TRBJ2-5 was observed in persistent disease, whereas TRBV20-1 and TRBJ2-1 were favored in newly diagnosed disease. Because the primary lesion, thyroid tissue, could not be accessed, the study looked at peripheral blood alone. Sequencing and analysis were limited to the TCR beta chain. Persistent Graves' disease patients showed lower TCR Shannon entropy and fewer highly expanded clones than newly diagnosed patients, suggesting clonal expansion. More public clonotypes were shared among persistent patients (under 3,000) than among newly diagnosed patients (966). The authors noted that the small sample size was a limitation that may lower accuracy.

Sequencing was performed on peripheral blood mononuclear cells (PBMCs), taken when the disease was refractory, from a patient treated with antithyroid drugs. This receptor was taken from a female donor with Graves disease. The chain was built from TRBV4-2 and TRBJ1-5; the D gene is possibly TRBD1, with 6 bases matching. The sequence in DNA is TGTGCCAGCAGCCAAGATGGGGCAGGGGAACAGCCCCAGCATTTT. Its coded protein is CASSQDGAGEQPQHF.